One and the same sample provided the 29 T cell receptor beta chains below, sequenced in a study of CD8 T cells in ankylosing spondylitis. Study results and caveats: A motif of seven or eight highly homologous TCR beta variants was seen as apparently characteristic of ankylosing spondylitis blood.

Antigens of these TCRs are unknown. From the 5' RACE reads, TCRdb called clonotypes with MiXCR, one entry per CDR3 protein. Of 220,000 or so distinct CDR3 sequences in the sample, 18% were seen once. The specimen sequenced was blood, either unsorted or a sorted T cell fraction (not recorded which). All receptors come from a male donor with ankylosing spondylitis.

The sample holds a few counts of this clonotype. V and J are TRBV5-6 and TRBJ2-1; 13 positions match TRBD2. Germline V gene data show CDR1 as SGHDT and CDR2 as YYEEEE. The length of the CDR3 is 16 residues. With V trimmed by 2 bases and J by 2 bases, 1 base remained unmatched. The CDR3 reads CASSFGTSGAYNEQFF. CDR3 sequence (DNA): TGTGCCAGCAGCTTCGGGACTAGCGGGGCCTACAATGAGCAGTTCTTC.

The V gene is TRBV13, the J gene TRBJ2-1; the match to TRBD1 covers 7 bases. The V segment lost 0 bases and the J segment 7 bases; nucleotides outside the gene matches: 3. The length of the CDR3 is 14 residues. CDR1 is PRHDT, CDR2 FYEKMQ, per germline (reference sequence). CDR3 region: CASSLGDRVNEQFF. CDR3 DNA sequence: TGTGCCAGCAGCTTAGGCGACAGGGTGAATGAGCAGTTCTTC.

This clonotype was counted only a few times. The chain employs TRBV12-3 or TRBV12-4 and TRBJ1-2; 8 bases fit TRBD1. V shed 1 base and J 7 bases; nucleotides not matched to a gene: 11. This CDR3 spans 16 amino acids. In DNA form, the CDR3 reads TGTGCCAGCAGTTTAGTCCTGACAGGGGAAGTCAGTGGCTACACCTTC. Protein sequence: CASSLVLTGEVSGYTF.

The chain uses TRBV7-9 and TRBJ1-1; no clear D. The germline V and J ends were trimmed by 7 bases and 0 bases, with 12 bases remaining between them. The CDR3 is 14 residues long. From germline, CDR1 is SEHNR and CDR2 FQNEAQ (reference sequence). The CDR3 nucleotides are TGTGCCAGCACCCGTGGGTCAGTGAACACTGAAGCTTTCTTT. Translation: CASTRGSVNTEAFF.

The chain combines TRBV4-1 with TRBJ1-1, with D possibly being TRBD1 (5 bases). This CDR3 has 15 amino acids. The germline gives CDR1 MGHRA, CDR2 YSYEKL. V lost 0 bases, J lost 2 bases, and 10 bases lay in between. CDR3 amino acids: CASSQDRDLNTEAFF. DNA of the CDR3: TGCGCCAGCAGCCAAGACAGGGATCTAAACACTGAAGCTTTCTTT.

The chain uses TRBV4-2 and TRBJ2-2, with D hard to call. CDR3 length: 14 residues. V gave up 0 bases and J gave up 4 bases, with 6 bases separating them. Germline loops: CDR1 LGHNA, CDR2 YNFKEQ. CDR3 DNA sequence: TGTGCCAGCAGCCAAGAGAGTTTCACCGGGGAGCTGTTTTTT. Encoded protein: CASSQESFTGELFF.

This clonotype appeared a few times. The rearrangement uses TRBV19 and TRBJ1-2, with TRBD1 matching over 7 bases. This CDR3 spans 13 amino acids. CDR1 is LNHDA, CDR2 SQIVND, per germline (reference sequence). Trimming took 9 bases from V and 3 from J; bases not matched to a gene: 7. Written as DNA, the CDR3 is TGTGCCAGCCGACAGGGAGGGGACTATGGCTACACCTTC. Translation: CASRQGGDYGYTF. Together with reference TRBV19 and TRBJ1-2, the CDR3 gives the full variable domain: DGGITQSPKYLFRKEGQNVTLSCEQNLNHDAMYWYRQDPGQGLRLIYYSQIVNDFQKGDIAEGYSVSREKKESFPLTVTSAQKNPTAFYLCASRQGGDYGYTFGSGTRLTVV.

This chain joins TRBV12-3 or TRBV12-4 and TRBJ2-1; 9 bases line up with TRBD2. V dropped 5 bases and J dropped 6; count of bases not matched to a gene: 11. This CDR3 has 16 amino acids. The CDR3, as DNA: TGTGCCAGCAGTGACCGGCGGACTAGCGTGGGCAATGAGCAGTTCTTC. Its protein is CASSDRRTSVGNEQFF.

This clonotype was counted only a few times. The gene calls are TRBV6-5 and TRBJ2-1; tentative D call: TRBD1 (6 bases). CDR3 length equals 14 residues. The V and J ends lost 0 bases and 4 bases respectively, with 7 bases between them. From germline, CDR1 is MNHEY and CDR2 SVGAGI. CDR3 sequence reads: CASSYSDSYNEQFF. Written as DNA, the CDR3 is TGTGCCAGCAGTTACTCGGACAGTTACAATGAGCAGTTCTTC.

This clonotype appeared many times. The chain has TRBV4-1 and TRBJ1-1; D may be TRBD1 (6 bases). The CDR3 contains 15 residues. Germline CDR1 reads MGHRA; CDR2 reads YSYEKL. The V end lost 4 bases, the J end lost 1 base, and 13 bases lay between the germline ends. The CDR3, as DNA: TGCGCCAGCAGCCGACACAGGGAGTCGAACACTGAAGCTTTCTTT. Amino acids: CASSRHRESNTEAFF.

This clonotype was observed a few times. V gene TRBV29-1 combines with J gene TRBJ1-2; D gene unclear. Trimming removed 7 bases at V and 0 bases at J, with 9 bases between. The CDR3 is made up of 12 amino acids. Germline CDR1 is SQVTM and CDR2 is ANQGSEA. CDR3 amino acids: CSAEGANYGYTF. The CDR3 nucleotides are TGCAGCGCCGAGGGAGCTAACTATGGCTACACCTTC.

CDR3 in amino acids: CASSQDSVARGYNEQFF. In DNA, the CDR3 is TGCGCCAGCAGCCAAGATTCGGTAGCAAGAGGCTACAATGAGCAGTTCTTC. The rearrangement links TRBV4-3 to TRBJ2-1; no clear D. The V end was cut by 0 bases, the J end by 3 bases, with 15 bases between. Germline CDR1 reads LGHNA; CDR2 reads YSLEER. CDR3 length: 17 amino acids.

The V and J genes are TRBV4-1 and TRBJ1-2; D unclear. Trimming pared 0 bases from V and 4 bases from J, leaving 9 bases between. CDR3 size: 14 residues. Germline CDR1 and CDR2: MGHRA and YSYEKL. This CDR3 reads CASSQDQNTYGYTF. The CDR3 DNA follows: TGCGCCAGCAGCCAAGACCAGAATACCTATGGCTACACCTTC.

This clonotype was seen repeatedly, ten times or more. This chain links TRBV20-1 with TRBJ2-1; TRBD2 aligns across 9 bases. CDR1 is DFQATT and CDR2 is SNEGSKA in the germline V gene (reference sequence). Germline trimming cut 1 base from V and 4 bases from J; bases unmatched to any gene: 11. The CDR3 is 17 residues long. CDR3: CSARGLAGEVWYNEQFF. The CDR3 DNA follows: TGCAGTGCTAGAGGATTAGCGGGAGAGGTATGGTACAATGAGCAGTTCTTC.

This clonotype was detected only a few times. The chain joins TRBV10-3 to TRBJ2-7; tentatively, D is TRBD2 (5 bases). CDR1 is ENHRY, CDR2 SYGVKD, per germline. V shed 0 bases and J shed 5 bases, with 8 bases lying between them. This CDR3 spans 13 amino acids. The DNA for the CDR3 is TGTGCCATCAGTGAGTCCTTCGGGGACGAGCAGTACTTC. It specifies CAISESFGDEQYF.

The gene calls are TRBV6-5 and TRBJ2-1, with D perhaps matching TRBD1 (5 bases). The V and J ends lost 0 bases and 0 bases respectively, with 9 bases between them. This CDR3 is built from 16 residues. The V gene's germline CDR1 is MNHEY and CDR2 SVGAGI. Written as DNA, the CDR3 is TGTGCCAGCAGTTACTCGCTGCAGGGCTCCTACAATGAGCAGTTCTTC. Translating it yields CASSYSLQGSYNEQFF.

This chain joins TRBV20-1 and TRBJ2-7; TRBD2 might be the D (6 bases). CDR1 is DFQATT and CDR2 is SNEGSKA in the germline V gene (reference sequence). V dropped 0 bases and J dropped 1 base, with 19 bases sitting between them. The CDR3 totals 17 residues. The CDR3 region is CSARDPAGPLLSYEQYF. The DNA for the CDR3 is TGCAGTGCTAGAGACCCCGCGGGACCTCTTCTTTCCTACGAGCAGTACTTC.

This clonotype was detected a few times. This rearrangement joins TRBV27 to TRBJ1-2, with D maybe TRBD1 (5 bases). The CDR3 has 17 residues. Germline-derived CDR1 and CDR2 are MNHEY and SMNVEV (reference sequence). V was shortened by 0 bases and J by 2 bases, with 16 bases between the two germline ends. In nucleotides, the CDR3 is TGTGCCAGCAGTTTATCGAGTTGGGACGGAGACAACTATGGCTACACCTTC. Its translation is CASSLSSWDGDNYGYTF.

The V and J genes are TRBV7-3 and TRBJ2-1, with 8 nucleotides matching TRBD2. The CDR3 runs 17 residues. CDR1 is SGHTA and CDR2 is FQGTGA in the germline V gene. V lost 1 base to trimming and J lost 6 bases; unmatched junction nucleotides: 11. The CDR3 DNA follows: TGTGCCAGCAGCTTAAACGCCCCGGGACTAGACACCAATGAGCAGTTCTTC. Translating it yields CASSLNAPGLDTNEQFF.

This rearrangement joins TRBV4-3 to TRBJ2-2, with 9 bases matching TRBD2. The germline V gene has CDR1 LGHNA and CDR2 YSLEER. CDR3 length equals 17 residues. Unmatched junction bases numbered 9, after V lost 1 base and J lost 6 bases. The CDR3 nucleotides are TGCGCCAGCAGCCAAGTGGGCAGGACTAGCGAGTCCGGGGAGCTGTTTTTT. Translated, it gives CASSQVGRTSESGELFF.

This clonotype came up a few times. The chain employs TRBV19 and TRBJ1-5; no clear D gene. The CDR3 has 13 residues. V gave up 3 bases and J gave up 7 bases, with 10 bases separating them. Germline-derived CDR1 and CDR2 are LNHDA and SQIVND (reference sequence). The CDR3 spells CASSIGWGQPQHF. The CDR3, as DNA: TGTGCCAGTAGTATCGGGTGGGGACAGCCCCAGCATTTT.

The rearrangement uses TRBV28 and TRBJ2-5, with 8 positions matching TRBD1. J lost 2 bases, V lost 7 bases, and 9 bases had no gene match. There are 15 residues in the CDR3. Germline V gene data show CDR1 as MDHEN and CDR2 as SYDVKM. This CDR3 reads CASTDRGSNQETQYF. In nucleotides, the CDR3 is TGTGCCAGCACCGACAGGGGTAGTAATCAAGAGACCCAGTACTTC.

This clonotype was found a few times. The genes are TRBV28 and TRBJ2-3, with 9 bases that match TRBD2. The CDR3 consists of 16 residues. The V gene's germline CDR1 is MDHEN and CDR2 SYDVKM. V was clipped by 6 bases and J by 0 bases; unmatched bases: 7. The CDR3 loop reads CASRTPTSGSTDTQYF. In DNA, the CDR3 is TGTGCCAGCAGGACCCCGACTAGCGGAAGCACAGATACGCAGTATTTT.

This clonotype came up a few times. The J gene is TRBJ1-3, the V gene TRBV21-1; the D call of TRBD1 is as the table states it, not checked on the DNA. TRBV21-1 is shown as a pseudogene. The CDR3 has 10 amino acids. The CDR3 nucleotides are TGTGCCAGCTGGTTACCGGGACGGCGTTTT. Amino acid sequence: CASWLPGRRF.

This clonotype was detected ten times or more. The chain carries TRBV6-5 and TRBJ2-3; a possible D gene is TRBD2 (5 bases). V was cut by 8 bases and J by 0 bases, with 21 bases left in between. The CDR3 has 17 residues. The germline CDR1 and CDR2 sequences are MNHEY and SVGAGI. The CDR3 spells CASGSGAAVQSTDTQYF. As DNA, the CDR3 is TGTGCCAGCGGAAGCGGAGCGGCCGTACAAAGCACAGATACGCAGTATTTT.

The chain has TRBV12-5 and TRBJ2-7; possible D gene TRBD2, 5 bases. This CDR3 contains 13 residues. CDR1 is LGHNT and CDR2 is FRNRAP in the germline V gene. V lost 6 bases to trimming and J lost 0 bases, with 9 bases between them. The CDR3 loop reads CASGLGGSYEQYF. Here the CDR3 DNA reads TGTGCTAGTGGACTCGGAGGCTCCTACGAGCAGTACTTC.

The rearrangement joins TRBV19 to TRBJ2-1; D might be TRBD1 (6 bases). Trimming pared 2 bases from V and 2 bases from J, leaving 10 bases between. Germline V gives CDR1 LNHDA, CDR2 SQIVND (reference sequence). CDR3 length: 15 amino acids. The CDR3: CASSIPGQAYNEQFF. CDR3 nucleotides: TGTGCCAGTAGTATACCGGGACAAGCCTACAATGAGCAGTTCTTC.

The J gene is TRBJ2-2, the V gene TRBV29-1, with 7 positions matching TRBD1. Germline V gene lookup returns CDR1 SQVTM and CDR2 ANQGSEA. This CDR3 comprises 14 residues. V was clipped by 7 bases and J by 3 bases; unmatched bases: 8. DNA for the CDR3: TGCAGCGCGAAGACAGGGCTGGACACCGGGGAGCTGTTTTTT. This gives the protein CSAKTGLDTGELFF.

This clonotype has a handful of counts. This chain joins TRBV29-1 and TRBJ2-7, with D possibly TRBD1 on 5 matching bases. Germline V gene sequence: CDR1 SQVTM, CDR2 ANQGSEA. There are 17 residues in the CDR3. This CDR3 is CSVRGLPTAWSSYEQYF. CDR3 nucleotide sequence: TGCAGTGTAAGGGGCCTCCCTACTGCTTGGAGCTCCTACGAGCAGTACTTC.